The T cell receptor beta chain under discussion was sequenced for a study of blood T cell repertoires in COVID-19. In the authors' workflow: For nucleated cells, counts were estimated from reference gene primer amplification. Only in-frame clones appear in the TCRdb table, and some are missing; sequencing was by immunoSEQ multiplex PCR. V and J calls and clone size are copied from that table; D and trimming were computed from the DNA. The table shows more than 200,000 clones, with 84% occurring only once. Germline CDR1 reads SGHNT; CDR2 reads YENEEA. The CDR3 is 14 residues long. The ends lost 5 bases at V and 4 bases at J; junction bases unmatched: 5.

The chain joins TRBV11-3 to TRBJ1-1; 9 bases agree with TRBD1. The origin of this receptor is a woman of 80 years or more with COVID-19, enrolled during active disease. The sequencing input was peripheral blood. CDR3 residues: CASSRDRAGTEAFF. CDR3 nucleotide sequence: TGTGCCAGCAGCCGGGACAGGGCAGGCACTGAAGCTTTCTTT.